Each of the 21 T cell receptor beta chains below was sequenced from the same sample in a study of cytomegalovirus exposure and HLA in healthy donors. Use of 60 Vbeta and 13 Jbeta primers characterized the PCR. Sequencing used immunoSEQ multiplex PCR; TCRdb keeps in-frame clones, though not all of them. There are over 250,000 clones in the sample; roughly 89% occur only once, and less than 4% lies in the top ten. Sequencing was carried out using PBMCs. The receptors were gathered from a middle-aged man in good health and CMV-seropositive.

This sequence joins TRBV7-6 and TRBJ2-3; 9 bases agree with TRBD2. The CDR3 sequence is 17 residues long. J lost 2 bases, V lost 0 bases, and 6 bases had no gene match. Germline CDR1 and CDR2: SGHVS and FNYEAQ. CDR3 nucleotide sequence: TGTGCCAGCAGCTTAGCGTTACTAGCGGGCTTCACAGATACGCAGTATTTT. Translation: CASSLALLAGFTDTQYF. The variable domain in full, with the rest retrieved from reference TRBV7-6 and TRBJ2-3, is GAGVSQSPRYKVTKRGQDVALRCDPISGHVSLYWYRQALGQGPEFLTYFNYEAQQDKSGLPNDRFSAERPEGSISTLTIQRTEQRDSAMYRCASSLALLAGFTDTQYFGPGTRLTVL.

The rearrangement links TRBV5-4 to TRBJ1-2; the match to TRBD1 covers 7 bases. The germline V gene has CDR1 SGHNT and CDR2 YYREEE (reference sequence). There are 16 residues in the CDR3. The V gene end was trimmed by 0 bases and the J gene end by 1 base; junction bases not matched to a gene: 6. This chain's CDR3 is CASSLAGDSHNYGYTF. CDR3 DNA: TGTGCCAGCAGCTTGGCCGGGGACAGTCATAACTATGGCTACACCTTC.

The rearrangement joins TRBV4-1 to TRBJ1-2; possible D gene TRBD1, 5 bases. The CDR3 has 16 amino acids. Between the trimmed V and J ends, which lost 0 bases and 4 bases, there was a span of 15 bases. Germline CDR1 is MGHRA and CDR2 is YSYEKL. CDR3 amino acids: CASSQDSPGQGYGYTF. Written as DNA, the CDR3 is TGCGCCAGCAGCCAAGATAGCCCTGGCCAGGGCTATGGCTACACCTTC.

CDR3 nucleotide sequence: TGTGCCAGCAGTTTATACGGGAACTATGGCTACACCTTC. This gives the protein CASSLYGNYGYTF. The chain is built from TRBV27 and TRBJ1-2, with D unclear. V was clipped by 1 base and J by 2 bases, with 5 bases between them. CDR3 length: 13 amino acids. Germline values: CDR1 MNHEY, CDR2 SMNVEV (reference sequence).

This clone occurred a few times. The chain links TRBV6-1 to TRBJ1-1; TRBD1 is a possible D gene (6 bases). The CDR3 contains 13 residues. Germline V gene lookup returns CDR1 MNHNS and CDR2 SASEGT. The V end was cut by 3 bases, the J end by 5 bases, with 10 bases between. This CDR3 is CASSDRGLTEAFF. DNA of the CDR3: TGTGCCAGCAGTGACAGGGGTCTGACTGAAGCTTTCTTT.

The J gene is TRBJ2-2, the V gene TRBV21-1; the table's D call of TRBD1 was not tested on the DNA. TRBV21-1 is listed as a pseudogene. The CDR3 is made up of 19 amino acids. The CDR3 bases are TGTGCCAGCAGCCAAAGGGGACATCGAGGGGTATCGTCCACCGGGGAGCTGTTTTTT. It is translated as CASSQRGHRGVSSTGELFF.

The chain is built from TRBV19 and TRBJ2-5; D unclear. Germline V gene sequence: CDR1 LNHDA, CDR2 SQIVND (reference sequence). Trimming took 1 base from V and 6 from J, leaving 12 bases between them. This CDR3 has 14 amino acids. CDR3 sequence: CASSIAGLKQTQYF. The CDR3 DNA reads as TGTGCCAGTAGTATAGCGGGTTTAAAACAGACCCAGTACTTC.

The rearrangement uses TRBV7-8 and TRBJ2-1, with D unclear. Between the trimmed V and J ends, which lost 1 base and 0 bases, there was a span of 7 bases. CDR1 and CDR2 (germline): SGHVS, FQNEAQ. The CDR3 totals 15 residues. The CDR3 DNA sequence: TGTGCCAGCAGCTTAGTCGGAGACTCCTACAATGAGCAGTTCTTC. Its protein product is CASSLVGDSYNEQFF.

The chain recombines TRBV5-6 with TRBJ2-7; 11 bases agree with TRBD1. Germline values: CDR1 SGHDT, CDR2 YYEEEE. The CDR3 contains 15 residues. The J segment lost 0 bases and the V segment lost 2 bases, leaving 1 base of the junction unmatched. The CDR3 protein is CASSFGTGGSYEQYF. The CDR3 DNA sequence: TGTGCCAGCAGCTTCGGGACAGGGGGCTCCTACGAGCAGTACTTC.

This CDR3 is CSVGGTAGGGYTF. The DNA for the CDR3 is TGCAGCGTTGGGGGGACGGCGGGGGGAGGCTACACCTTC. The chain combines TRBV29-1 with TRBJ1-2, with D perhaps TRBD1 (5 bases). The CDR3 is made up of 13 amino acids. CDR1 and CDR2 from the germline V gene are SQVTM and ANQGSEA. Trimming cost V 4 bases and J 8 bases, with 17 bases left between them.

CDR3 loop: CASSYLEGNEQFF. DNA for the CDR3: TGTGCCAGCAGTTACTTGGAGGGAAATGAGCAGTTCTTC. The V and J genes are TRBV6-5 and TRBJ2-1; a weak D match, TRBD2 (6 bases). Germline loops: CDR1 MNHEY, CDR2 SVGAGI. Trimming removed 1 base at V and 7 bases at J, with 8 bases between. This CDR3 has 13 amino acids.

CDR3: CASSLRTGGLTNEKLFF. The DNA for the CDR3 is TGTGCCAGCAGCCTCCGGACAGGGGGCCTTACTAATGAAAAACTGTTTTTT. The rearrangement uses TRBV5-6 and TRBJ1-4; 11 bases are a match to TRBD1. V shed 4 bases and J 2 bases; nucleotides not matched to a gene: 7. Looked up from germline, CDR1 is SGHDT and CDR2 is YYEEEE. This CDR3 comprises 17 residues.

Regarding this clone: The junction differs from germline at one of its ends, possibly a read error. J is TRBJ1-3 and V is TRBV7-7; 7 nucleotides match TRBD1. The CDR3 covers 14 residues. CDR1 is SSHAT and CDR2 is FNYEAQ in the germline V gene (reference sequence). Here the CDR3 DNA reads TGTGCTAGCAGCGCAGGGGGCTCTGGAAACACCATATATTTT. This sequence encodes CASSAGGSGNTIYF. Full variable domain (outside the CDR3, taken from reference TRBV7-7 and TRBJ1-3): GAGVSQSPRYKVTKRGQDVTLRCDPISSHATLYWYQQALGQGPEFLTYFNYEAQPDKSGLPSDRFSAERPEGSISTLTIQRTEQRDSAMYRCASSAGGSGNTIYFGEGSWLTVV.

This chain joins TRBV29-1 and TRBJ2-5, with D tentatively TRBD1 (6 bases). The DNA end lines up better with TRBJ2-7; the J call may be wrong. Germline V gene data show CDR1 as SQVTM and CDR2 as ANQGSEA. This CDR3 contains 12 residues. The CDR3 loop is CSASTGAYEQYF. CDR3 DNA sequence: TGCAGCGCCTCGACAGGAGCCTACGAGCAGTACTTC.

V usage is TRBV27 and J usage is TRBJ1-2; 9 nucleotides align to TRBD1. Germline CDR1 MNHEY, CDR2 SMNVEV (reference sequence). With V trimmed by 7 bases and J by 4 bases, 10 bases remained unmatched. This CDR3 spans 15 amino acids. CDR3 region: CASTLRTGDGYGYTF. Here the CDR3 DNA reads TGTGCCAGCACTCTACGGACAGGGGACGGCTATGGCTACACCTTC.

The V call is TRBV5-4, the J call TRBJ2-5, with TRBD1 matching 9 bases. There are 17 residues in the CDR3. The germline V gene has CDR1 SGHNT and CDR2 YYREEE (reference sequence). V shed 2 bases and J 0 bases; nucleotides not matched to a gene: 8. CDR3 amino acids: CASSFGGTGTNQETQYF. In nucleotides, the CDR3 is TGTGCCAGCAGCTTTGGGGGGACAGGGACCAACCAAGAGACCCAGTACTTC. Using reference TRBV5-4 and TRBJ2-5 for the parts outside the CDR3, the full variable domain is ETGVTQSPTHLIKTRGQQVTLRCSSQSGHNTVSWYQQALGQGPQFIFQYYREEENGRGNFPPRFSGLQFPNYSSELNVNALELDDSALYLCASSFGGTGTNQETQYFGPGTRLLVL.

The chain has TRBV19 and TRBJ2-2; D gene unclear. Trimming cost V 3 bases and J 5 bases, with 4 bases left between them. The CDR3 extends over 12 amino acids. Germline assignment: CDR1 LNHDA and CDR2 SQIVND (reference sequence). This CDR3 is CASSIGTGELFF. As DNA, the CDR3 is TGTGCCAGTAGTATCGGTACCGGGGAGCTGTTTTTT.

Concerning this clone: The same CDR3 arises from other DNA sequences in this sample as well. The rearrangement uses TRBV18 and TRBJ1-1; TRBD1 matches at 10 bases. This CDR3 has 14 residues. The germline V gene encodes CDR1 KGHSH and CDR2 LQKENI. V lost 0 bases, J lost 5 bases, and 0 bases stayed unmatched. The CDR3 reads CASSPPGQGTEAFF. The CDR3 nucleotides are TGTGCCAGCTCACCACCGGGACAGGGGACTGAAGCTTTCTTT.

The chain joins TRBV13 to TRBJ2-7; the D gene is possibly TRBD2 (6 bases). This CDR3 is built from 16 residues. Germline V lookup: CDR1 PRHDT, CDR2 FYEKMQ (reference sequence). V lost 1 base and J 5 bases, leaving 18 bases between the germline ends. The CDR3 loop reads CASSLAGGVVSHEQYF. CDR3 DNA sequence: TGTGCCAGCAGCTTAGCTGGAGGGGTAGTTTCCCACGAGCAGTACTTC.

The rearrangement uses TRBV10-1 and TRBJ2-7; 7 nucleotides line up with TRBD2. J gave up 2 bases and V 6 bases, and 4 bases lay outside the gene matches. This CDR3 has 13 residues. Germline V lookup: CDR1 WNHNN, CDR2 SYGVQD (reference sequence). CDR3 coding DNA: TGCGCCAGCAGCGCTGGACTAGCCTACGAGCAGTACTTC. This codes for CASSAGLAYEQYF.

The chain has TRBV7-9 and TRBJ1-5; D might be TRBD1 (6 bases). Germline V lookup: CDR1 SEHNR, CDR2 FQNEAQ (reference sequence). The V end lost 4 bases, the J end lost 5 bases, and 9 bases lay between the germline ends. The CDR3 loop spans 13 amino acids. CDR3 protein: CASSSGVDQPQHF. DNA for the CDR3: TGTGCCAGCAGCTCAGGGGTGGATCAGCCCCAGCATTTT.